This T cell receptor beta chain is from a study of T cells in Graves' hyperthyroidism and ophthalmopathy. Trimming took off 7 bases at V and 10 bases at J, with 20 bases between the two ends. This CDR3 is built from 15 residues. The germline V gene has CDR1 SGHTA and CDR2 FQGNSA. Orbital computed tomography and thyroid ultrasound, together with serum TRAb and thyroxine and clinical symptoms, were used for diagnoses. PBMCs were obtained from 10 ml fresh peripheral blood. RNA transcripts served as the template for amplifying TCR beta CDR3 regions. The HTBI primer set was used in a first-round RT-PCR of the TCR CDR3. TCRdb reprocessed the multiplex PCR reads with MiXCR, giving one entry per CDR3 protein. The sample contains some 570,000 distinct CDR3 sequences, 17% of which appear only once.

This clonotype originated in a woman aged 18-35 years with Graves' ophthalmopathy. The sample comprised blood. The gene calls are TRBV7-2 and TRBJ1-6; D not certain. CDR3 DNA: TGTGCCAGCACCCTTCAGGCCGCCAAGGAATCACCCCTCCACTTT. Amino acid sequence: CASTLQAAKESPLHF. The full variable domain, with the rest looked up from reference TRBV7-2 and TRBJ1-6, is GAGVSQSPSNKVTEKGKDVELRCDPISGHTALYWYRQSLGQGLEFLIYFQGNSAPDKSGLPSDRFSAERTGGSVSTLTIQRTQQEDSAVYLCASTLQAAKESPLHFGNGTRLTVT.